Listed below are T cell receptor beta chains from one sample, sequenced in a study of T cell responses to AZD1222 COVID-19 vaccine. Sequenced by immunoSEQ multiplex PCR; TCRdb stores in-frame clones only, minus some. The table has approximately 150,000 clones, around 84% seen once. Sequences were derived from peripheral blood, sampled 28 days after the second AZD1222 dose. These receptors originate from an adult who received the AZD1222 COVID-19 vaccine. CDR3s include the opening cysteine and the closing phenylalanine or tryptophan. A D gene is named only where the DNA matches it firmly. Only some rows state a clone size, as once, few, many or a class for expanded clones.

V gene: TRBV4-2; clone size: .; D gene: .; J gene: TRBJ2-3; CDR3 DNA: TGTGCCAGCAGCCAAGACCATCGGGCGCAGTATTTT; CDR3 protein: CASSQDHRAQYF
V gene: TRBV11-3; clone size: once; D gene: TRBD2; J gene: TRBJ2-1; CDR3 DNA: TGTGCCAGCAGTCTACAGGCTAGCGGGATACGGGAGCAGTTCTTC; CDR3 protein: CASSLQASGIREQFF
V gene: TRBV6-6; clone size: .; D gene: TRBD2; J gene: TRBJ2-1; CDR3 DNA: TGTGCCAGCACGCGGGGGGACGATGAGCAGTTCTTC; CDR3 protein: CASTRGDDEQFF
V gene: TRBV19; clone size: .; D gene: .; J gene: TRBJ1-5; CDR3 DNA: TGTGCCAGTAAAAATGAACCTTTATCGCCCCAGCATTTT; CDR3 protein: CASKNEPLSPQHF
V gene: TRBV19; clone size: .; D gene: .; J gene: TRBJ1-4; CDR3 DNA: TGTGCCAGTAGTATCAGGGAAGATAGTGAAAAACTGTTTTTT; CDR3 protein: CASSIREDSEKLFF
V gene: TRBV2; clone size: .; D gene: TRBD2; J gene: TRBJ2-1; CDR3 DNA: TGTGCCAGCAGTGAAGGTCTAGCGGCCTACAATGAGCAGTTCTTC; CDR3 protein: CASSEGLAAYNEQFF
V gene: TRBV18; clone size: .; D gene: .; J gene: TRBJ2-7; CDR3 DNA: TGTGCCAGCTCACTACAATCAGGGACTCGCGGGGTGTACGAGCAGTACTTC; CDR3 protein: CASSLQSGTRGVYEQYF
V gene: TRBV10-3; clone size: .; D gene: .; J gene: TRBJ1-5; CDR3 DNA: TGTGCCATCAGTGAGTCGCAGGATCAGCCCCAGCATTTT; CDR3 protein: CAISESQDQPQHF
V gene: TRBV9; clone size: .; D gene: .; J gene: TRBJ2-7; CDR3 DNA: TGTGCCAGCAGCGAGGGGGGAAGCTCCTACGAGCAGTACTTC; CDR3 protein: CASSEGGSSYEQYF
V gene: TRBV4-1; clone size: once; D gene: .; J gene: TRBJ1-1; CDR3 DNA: TGCGCCAGCAGCCAAGACTCCCTCTCCTGGAACACTGAAGCTTTCTTT; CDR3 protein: CASSQDSLSWNTEAFF
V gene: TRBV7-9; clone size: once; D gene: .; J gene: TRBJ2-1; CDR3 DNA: TGTGCCAGCAGCCCCGTCAGGGCGGACAATGAGCAGTTCTTC; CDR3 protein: CASSPVRADNEQFF
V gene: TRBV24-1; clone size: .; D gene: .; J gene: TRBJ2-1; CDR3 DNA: TGTGCCACCAGTGATTCATCGACAGGACCGCACAATGAGCAGTTCTTC; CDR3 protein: CATSDSSTGPHNEQFF
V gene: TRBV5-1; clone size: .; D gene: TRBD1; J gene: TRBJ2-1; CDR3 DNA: TGCGCCAGCAGCTTGGTCGGGACAGGGGGCGTGGATGAGCAGTTCTTC; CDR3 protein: CASSLVGTGGVDEQFF
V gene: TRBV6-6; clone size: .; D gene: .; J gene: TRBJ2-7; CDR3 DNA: TGTGCCAGCAGTTGGGACACGTCCGTCGAGCAGTACTTC; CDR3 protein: CASSWDTSVEQYF
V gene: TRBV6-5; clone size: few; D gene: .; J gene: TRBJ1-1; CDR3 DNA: TGTGCCAGCCCGATGGACAGAGACACTGAAGCTTTCTTT; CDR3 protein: CASPMDRDTEAFF
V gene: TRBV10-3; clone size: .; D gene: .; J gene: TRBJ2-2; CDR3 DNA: TGTGCCATCAGTGAGTCGATGGACATAACGAACACCGGGGAGCTGTTTTTT; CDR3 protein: CAISESMDITNTGELFF
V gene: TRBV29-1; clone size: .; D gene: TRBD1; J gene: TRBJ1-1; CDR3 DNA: TGCAGCGCCGGACAGGTGACCAACACTGAAGCTTTCTTT; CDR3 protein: CSAGQVTNTEAFF
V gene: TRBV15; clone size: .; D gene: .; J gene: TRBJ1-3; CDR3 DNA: TGTGCCACCAGCAGAGGGATGACAGCGAATTTCGGAAACACCATATATTTT; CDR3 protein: CATSRGMTANFGNTIYF
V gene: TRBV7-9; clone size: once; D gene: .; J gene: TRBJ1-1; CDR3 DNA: TGTGCCAGCAGCTTAGATGGTGGGGGCAGGACTGAAGCTTTCTTT; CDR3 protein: CASSLDGGGRTEAFF
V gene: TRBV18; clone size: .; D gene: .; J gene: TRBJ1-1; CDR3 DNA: TGTGCCAGCTCACCAGGTCCGGTGGGGAACACTGAAGCTTTCTTT; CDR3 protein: CASSPGPVGNTEAFF
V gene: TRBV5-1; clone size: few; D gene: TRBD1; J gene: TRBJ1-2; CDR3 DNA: TGCGCCAGCAGCGAGTACAGGGGGCGCGACTATGGCTACACCTTC; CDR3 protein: CASSEYRGRDYGYTF
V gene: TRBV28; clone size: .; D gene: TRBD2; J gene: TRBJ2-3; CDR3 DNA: TGTGCCAGCAGTTCGCCCGGACTAGCAGGAGATACGCAGTATTTT; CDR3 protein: CASSSPGLAGDTQYF
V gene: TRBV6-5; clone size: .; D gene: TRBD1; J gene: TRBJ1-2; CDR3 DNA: TGTGCCAGCAGTATCGGGACAGTTGGCTATATTACCTTC; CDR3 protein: CASSIGTVGYITF
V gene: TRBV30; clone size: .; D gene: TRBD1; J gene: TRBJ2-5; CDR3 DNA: TGTGCCTGGAGGGGGACAGGAGGAGAGACCCAGTACTTC; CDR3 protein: CAWRGTGGETQYF
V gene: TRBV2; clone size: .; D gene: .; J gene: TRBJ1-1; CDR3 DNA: TGTGCCAGCAGCCCGGGGGGGCTTGAAGCTTTCTTT; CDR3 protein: CASSPGGLEAFF
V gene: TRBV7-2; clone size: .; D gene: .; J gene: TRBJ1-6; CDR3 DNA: TGTGCCAGCAGCTTGGGGAAGGGTTCACCCCTCCACTTT; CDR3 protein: CASSLGKGSPLHF
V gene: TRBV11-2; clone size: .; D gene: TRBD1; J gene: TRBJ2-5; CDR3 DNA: TGTGCCAGCAGCTTTGGGACAGGGGGCGCATTCGAGACCCAGTACTTC; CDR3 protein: CASSFGTGGAFETQYF
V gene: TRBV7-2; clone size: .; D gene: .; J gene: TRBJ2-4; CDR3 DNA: TGTGCCAGCAGCTTATTAGGGTTGCTCCTAGCCAAAAACATTCAGTACTTC; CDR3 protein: CASSLLGLLLAKNIQYF
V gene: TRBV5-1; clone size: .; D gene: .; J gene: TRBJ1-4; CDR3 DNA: TGCGCCAGCAGACTAAGGGGGGAGAGAGATGAAAAACTGTTTTTT; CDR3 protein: CASRLRGERDEKLFF